This T cell receptor (beta chain) was observed in a study of T cells in women clearing cervical HPV infection. Whole-study context: With HLA typing for only a few women, HLA confounding remains possible.

Method: immunoSEQ multiplex PCR; TCRdb's copy keeps in-frame clones and lacks some. The sample's table shows roughly 35,000 clones. This CDR3 spans 18 amino acids. The V end was cut by 0 bases, the J end by 0 bases, with 17 bases between. The germline CDR1 and CDR2 sequences are MNHNS and SASEGT. General study findings and limits: Timing of associations relative to infection is unclear; T-cell subsets were not isolated.

As regards this clone: The antigen is unknown. From the germline J gene comes the end of the CDR3, since the read stops 3 residues before it.

Dot-blot hybridization genotyped cervical HPV amplified with MY09/MY11 PCR. This sequence originates from a woman between 18 and 70 years old with a cervical HPV16 infection that either progressed to CIN3+ or cleared (not recorded which). Sequenced: blood buffy coat. The V call is TRBV6-1, the J call TRBJ1-1; D gene uncertain. The CDR3 region is CASSEALRGEPLNTEAFF. CDR3 DNA, as far as it was read: TGTGCCAGCAGTGAAGCGCTTCGTGGTGAGCCTCTGAACACTGAA.